Below, 4 T cell receptor beta chains from the same sample are listed, as sequenced in a study of tumor-infiltrating lymphocytes in localized non-small cell lung cancer. Sequenced by immunoSEQ multiplex PCR; TCRdb stores in-frame clones only, minus some. Counted here are more than 9,000 clones, around three fifths occurring once; the ten biggest clones make up 11%. The sequenced sample was uninvolved lung tissue not adjacent to the tumor. The receptors were sampled from a human donor with non-small cell lung cancer.

Regarding this clone: At one boundary the junction diverges from the germline segment, which might be a read error. The chain couples TRBV7-7 to TRBJ2-2; TRBD1 matches at 8 bases. Germline V gene lookup returns CDR1 SSHAT and CDR2 FNYEAQ (reference sequence). This CDR3 spans 16 amino acids. The DNA for the CDR3 is TGTGCTAGCAGTCCTGTCCCAGGGGGCTTAACCGGGGAGCTGTTTTTT. It translates to CASSPVPGGLTGELFF.

The table lists this clone with a count of one. DNA for the CDR3: TGTGCCAGCAGCTTCAATCAGGGGGAGCTGTTTTTT. Its translation is CASSFNQGELFF. V gene TRBV7-3 combines with J gene TRBJ2-2; D call uncertain. This CDR3 is built from 12 residues. Germline CDR1 and CDR2: SGHTA and FQGTGA. V lost 3 bases and J 8 bases, leaving 7 bases between the germline ends.

The rearrangement uses TRBV4-1 and TRBJ1-2; 7 bases align to TRBD1. V trimming: 1 base; J trimming: 5 bases; junction bases outside the gene matches: 7. Germline values: CDR1 MGHRA, CDR2 YSYEKL. The CDR3 totals 15 residues. CDR3 sequence reads: CASSQGGIRGYGYTF. The DNA of the CDR3 is TGCGCCAGCAGCCAAGGGGGGATCAGGGGGTATGGCTACACCTTC.

This clone has just a few counts. This chain links TRBV28 with TRBJ1-2, with TRBD1 as a possible D gene (6 bases). V lost 2 bases, J lost 7 bases, and 11 bases lay in between. This CDR3 has 13 amino acids. Germline assignment: CDR1 MDHEN and CDR2 SYDVKM. The CDR3 DNA is TGTGCCAGCAGTTTACTTGCAGGGGTTGGCTACACCTTC. Encoded protein: CASSLLAGVGYTF.